Listed here are 30 T cell receptor beta chains from one sample, sequenced in a study of T cell repertoires in cytomegalovirus infection. TCRdb analysed the reads with MiXCR anew, one entry per CDR3 protein. This sample has approximately 1,000,000 distinct CDR3 sequences, with approximately 31% found just once. These TCRs' antigens remain unknown. The material was cultured CD8+ T cells from PBMCs, obtained from culture after CMV antigen stimulation. The receptors here all came from a human donor in good health (CMV status not recorded). Some clones in this sample may be carry-over from other donors' samples.

This clonotype was detected a few times. The DNA for the CDR3 is TGCGCCAGCAGCCAAGACAGGGAGTACGGGGCGGAGACCCAGTACTTC. Translated, it gives CASSQDREYGAETQYF. This chain uses TRBV5-1 with TRBJ2-5, with 7 bases that match TRBD1. The trim removed 4 bases at V and 5 bases at J, leaving 14 bases unmatched. Germline V CDR1 and CDR2: SGHRS, YFSETQ. The CDR3 loop spans 16 amino acids.

In its sample, this clonotype was seen a few times. The chain carries TRBV27 and TRBJ1-2, with 9 positions matching TRBD1. The ends lost 5 bases at V and 4 bases at J; junction bases unmatched: 8. This CDR3 has 15 amino acids. The V gene's germline CDR1 is MNHEY and CDR2 SMNVEV (reference sequence). As DNA, the CDR3 is TGTGCCAGCAGTCCAAGGACAGGGGCCCTCTATGGCTACACCTTC. Amino acids: CASSPRTGALYGYTF.

The genes are TRBV10-3 and TRBJ2-1, with TRBD2 matching 12 bases. J was trimmed by 6 bases and V by 4 bases; bases with no gene match: 7. From germline, CDR1 is ENHRY and CDR2 SYGVKD. This CDR3 is built from 16 residues. CDR3 sequence: CAISARLAGDPNEQFF. As DNA, the CDR3 is TGTGCCATCAGTGCCCGACTAGCGGGGGATCCCAATGAGCAGTTCTTC.

The J gene is TRBJ2-3, the V gene TRBV11-3; tentatively, D is TRBD2 (5 bases). Trimming pared 5 bases from V and 2 bases from J, leaving 11 bases between. Germline V gene lookup returns CDR1 SGHNT and CDR2 YENEEA. This CDR3 spans 14 amino acids. Written as DNA, the CDR3 is TGTGCCAGCAGCCTTTCGGAGGCCACAGATACGCAGTATTTT. Amino acid sequence: CASSLSEATDTQYF.

V gene TRBV4-1 combines with J gene TRBJ2-1; TRBD1 matches at 7 bases. This CDR3 contains 14 residues. Germline V lookup: CDR1 MGHRA, CDR2 YSYEKL. V lost 5 bases, J lost 6 bases, and 7 bases stayed unmatched. The CDR3 protein is CASSNYPGGNEQFF. The CDR3 DNA sequence: TGCGCCAGCAGCAACTACCCAGGGGGCAATGAGCAGTTCTTC.

As to this clonotype: One junction end does not reproduce the germline sequence, and a read error may be involved. The J gene is TRBJ2-1, the V gene TRBV7-7; 12 positions agree with TRBD2. The CDR3 sequence is 16 residues long. Germline CDR1 reads SSHAT; CDR2 reads FNYEAQ (reference sequence). For the CDR3, the DNA is TGTGCTAGCAGCTTAGAGAGGACTAGCGGGGACAATGAGCAGTTCTTC. Translating it yields CASSLERTSGDNEQFF.

The sample holds a few counts of this clonotype. This chain joins TRBV12-3 or TRBV12-4 and TRBJ1-5, with D perhaps TRBD1 (6 bases). V lost 6 bases to trimming and J lost 6 bases, with 18 bases between them. CDR3 length: 15 residues. In DNA form, the CDR3 reads TGTGCCAGCAGCACGGACAGTTTTCACTCTCAGCCCCAGCATTTT. It specifies CASSTDSFHSQPQHF.

The chain recombines TRBV7-6 with TRBJ2-3; 7 bases are a match to TRBD1. The length of the CDR3 is 17 residues. Germline trimming cut 1 base from V and 4 bases from J; bases unmatched to any gene: 11. Germline V lookup: CDR1 SGHVS, CDR2 FNYEAQ. CDR3 coding DNA: TGTGCCAGCAGCTTAGAATTCCCTGAGGGGGCGGCAGATACGCAGTATTTT. Amino acid sequence: CASSLEFPEGAADTQYF.

There are many counts of this clonotype. Germline is not matched at one junction end, which may reflect a read error. The V gene is TRBV7-9, the J gene TRBJ2-3, with D possibly called TRBD1 or TRBD2 (5 bases each). The CDR3 totals 16 residues. Germline V gene sequence: CDR1 SEHNR, CDR2 FQNEAQ (reference sequence). The CDR3 here is CASSVAPGIFTDTQYF. CDR3 DNA sequence: TGTGCCAGCAGCGTAGCGCCAGGGATTTTCACAGATACGCAGTATTTT.

This clonotype was seen only a few times. The chain recombines TRBV10-2 with TRBJ1-1, with D tentatively TRBD1 (5 bases). The germline V and J ends were trimmed by 0 bases and 9 bases, with 11 bases remaining between them. Germline CDR1 and CDR2: WSHSY and SAAADI. The CDR3 loop spans 13 amino acids. CDR3 nucleotides: TGCGCCAGCAGTGAGTCGAAAAGGGGCCAAGCTTTCTTT. Translating gives CASSESKRGQAFF.

CDR3 in amino acids: CSTRDRDYTF. In DNA form, the CDR3 reads TGCAGCACCCGTGACAGGGACTACACCTTC. The chain joins TRBV29-1 to TRBJ1-2; TRBD1 agrees at 7 bases. J gave up 10 bases and V 8 bases, and 7 bases lay outside the gene matches. In germline, CDR1 is SQVTM, CDR2 ANQGSEA. The CDR3 covers 10 residues.

The rearrangement joins TRBV19 to TRBJ1-1; D is ambiguous. Per the germline V gene, CDR1 is LNHDA and CDR2 is SQIVND (reference sequence). Trimming shortened V by 1 base and J by 3 bases, and 9 bases separated the two germline ends. The CDR3 runs 14 residues. The CDR3 loop reads CASSIVEGYTEAFF. CDR3 DNA: TGTGCCAGTAGTATAGTGGAGGGTTACACTGAAGCTTTCTTT.

The CDR3: CASSQDYTREKLFF. The CDR3 nucleotides are TGCGCCAGCAGCCAAGATTACACCCGGGAAAAACTGTTTTTT. V gene TRBV4-1 combines with J gene TRBJ1-4; no definite D call. Between the trimmed V and J ends, which lost 0 bases and 8 bases, there was a span of 10 bases. The CDR3 consists of 14 residues. Germline CDR1 is MGHRA and CDR2 is YSYEKL.

The chain links TRBV20-1 to TRBJ1-2; D uncertain. This CDR3 region has 14 residues. CDR1 is DFQATT and CDR2 is SNEGSKA in the germline V gene (reference sequence). Trimming took off 0 bases at V and 8 bases at J, with 16 bases between the two ends. DNA of the CDR3: TGCAGTGCTAGAGATGTCGCTGGAGTATGGGGCTACACCTTC. Protein: CSARDVAGVWGYTF.

This sequence joins TRBV18 and TRBJ1-5; possible D gene TRBD1, 5 bases. The V and J ends lost 4 bases and 2 bases respectively, with 18 bases between them. This CDR3 is 17 amino acids long. CDR1 and CDR2 from the germline V gene are KGHSH and LQKENI. Here the CDR3 reads CASSLSWGLGGNQPQHF. The CDR3 nucleotides read TGTGCCAGCTCACTAAGTTGGGGTCTGGGGGGCAATCAGCCCCAGCATTTT.

This clonotype was counted ten times or more. This chain connects TRBV6-2 or TRBV6-3 to TRBJ1-1; tentatively, D is TRBD1 (5 bases). Germline V gene data show CDR1 as MNHEY and CDR2 as SVGEGT. The CDR3 spans 13 residues. V was pared by 11 bases and J by 3 bases, with 16 bases between. In DNA form, the CDR3 reads TGTGCCGCCGGGGCAATGAGTTACACTGAAGCTTTCTTT. Translation gives CAAGAMSYTEAFF.

This clonotype has only a few counts. The chain employs TRBV12-5 and TRBJ2-7, with TRBD2 identical over 11 bases. CDR1 and CDR2 from the germline V gene are LGHNT and FRNRAP. V was clipped by 2 bases and J by 5 bases; unmatched bases: 8. The CDR3 extends over 16 amino acids. The CDR3 DNA reads as TGTGCTAGTGGTTTGCGGGGACTAGCGGTGACTCACGAGCAGTACTTC. Its protein is CASGLRGLAVTHEQYF.

This clonotype was seen many times. The chain combines TRBV7-6 with TRBJ2-1, with D perhaps TRBD1 (6 bases). V lost 3 bases to trimming and J lost 16 bases, with 13 bases between them. The CDR3 loop spans 11 amino acids. Germline V gives CDR1 SGHVS, CDR2 FNYEAQ. In DNA form, the CDR3 reads TGTGCCAGCAGCTTGACAGGAACGAAATTCTTC. Its translation: CASSLTGTKFF.

This clonotype was recorded many times. The chain couples TRBV5-6 to TRBJ2-2; either TRBD1 or TRBD2 may fit D (5 bases each). The CDR3 extends over 17 amino acids. V lost 5 bases, J lost 4 bases, and 21 bases lay in between. CDR1 and CDR2 from the germline V gene are SGHDT and YYEEEE. CDR3 DNA sequence: TGTGCCAGCAGTCCTGTTTCGAACCGGGACGCCACCGGGGAGCTGTTTTTT. Protein product: CASSPVSNRDATGELFF.

Here the CDR3 DNA reads TGTGCCAGCAGCCCCAGTCCGGACCTAAGCACAGATACGCAGTATTTT. Its protein is CASSPSPDLSTDTQYF. The rearrangement uses TRBV5-4 and TRBJ2-3; D not certain. The CDR3 spans 16 residues. The V end was cut by 4 bases, the J end by 0 bases, with 15 bases between. Germline CDR1 reads SGHNT; CDR2 reads YYREEE (reference sequence).

This chain connects TRBV2 to TRBJ2-1; D tentatively reads TRBD1 or TRBD2 (5 bases each). Trimming took off 6 bases at V and 0 bases at J, with 12 bases between the two ends. This CDR3 is built from 15 residues. CDR1 and CDR2 from the germline V gene are SNHLY and FYNNEI. Here the CDR3 reads CASRGTAVSYNEQFF. The CDR3 nucleotides are TGTGCCAGCAGGGGGACGGCGGTCTCCTACAATGAGCAGTTCTTC. Together with reference TRBV2 and TRBJ2-1, the CDR3 gives the full variable domain: EPEVTQTPSHQVTQMGQEVILRCVPISNHLYFYWYRQILGQKVEFLVSFYNNEISEKSEIFDDQFSVERPDGSNFTLKIRSTKLEDSAMYFCASRGTAVSYNEQFFGPGTRLTVL.

The V call is TRBV7-9, the J call TRBJ1-2, with 7 bases lining up with TRBD1. Trimming took 4 bases from V and 0 from J; bases not matched to a gene: 8. The V gene's germline CDR1 is SEHNR and CDR2 FQNEAQ (reference sequence). This CDR3 contains 16 residues. The chain's CDR3 is CASSSPRQGANYGYTF. In nucleotides, the CDR3 is TGTGCCAGCAGCTCCCCCCGACAGGGAGCTAACTATGGCTACACCTTC.

This clonotype was picked up a small number of times. The V and J genes are TRBV25-1 and TRBJ1-1; no clear D gene. Germline CDR1 is MGHDK and CDR2 is SYGVNS. The CDR3 length is 14 residues. The V and J ends lost 3 bases and 3 bases respectively, with 11 bases between them. The CDR3 DNA reads TGTGCCAGCAGTGACCGGACTGTGGACACTGAAGCTTTCTTT. Translating it yields CASSDRTVDTEAFF.

This clonotype came up a few times. The gene calls are TRBV12-5 and TRBJ1-1, with D unresolved. V was pared by 0 bases and J by 0 bases, with 2 bases between. CDR3 length equals 13 residues. Germline V gene sequence: CDR1 LGHNT, CDR2 FRNRAP. CDR3 residues: CASGLVLNTEAFF. DNA of the CDR3: TGTGCTAGTGGTTTGGTTTTGAACACTGAAGCTTTCTTT.

This chain links TRBV12-5 with TRBJ2-1; TRBD1 matches 8 bases. With 3 bases clipped from V and 0 bases from J, the junction kept 7 bases outside the gene matches. The CDR3 sequence is 17 residues long. Germline V gene data show CDR1 as LGHNT and CDR2 as FRNRAP. Here the CDR3 DNA reads TGTGCTAGTGGTTTCGGGACAGGAGCCACCTCCTACAATGAGCAGTTCTTC. Translating it yields CASGFGTGATSYNEQFF.

The sample holds one count of this clonotype. The gene calls are TRBV4-1 and TRBJ1-1, with a tentative D call TRBD1 (6 bases). Germline V gives CDR1 MGHRA, CDR2 YSYEKL. This CDR3 is 16 amino acids long. V lost 4 bases to trimming and J lost 2 bases, with 17 bases between them. CDR3 sequence reads: CASSPRGGGSNTEAFF. The CDR3 DNA follows: TGCGCCAGCAGCCCTAGGGGGGGGGGCTCTAACACTGAAGCTTTCTTT.

This clonotype was counted a few times. This chain joins TRBV7-9 and TRBJ2-4; tentative D call: TRBD1 (6 bases). Looked up from germline, CDR1 is SEHNR and CDR2 is FQNEAQ (reference sequence). With 4 bases removed from V and 8 bases from J, the gap between germline ends came to 15 bases. CDR3 size: 14 residues. The CDR3 loop is CASSSPGAQDIQYF. The CDR3 coding sequence is TGTGCCAGCAGCTCCCCAGGGGCGCAGGACATTCAGTACTTC.

CDR3 sequence: CASSSEQLEFF. CDR3 coding DNA: TGTGCCAGCAGCTCCGAGCAGTTGGAGTTCTTC. The rearrangement links TRBV5-6 to TRBJ2-1; no reliable D call. Germline CDR1 is SGHDT and CDR2 is YYEEEE. The germline V and J ends were trimmed by 3 bases and 14 bases, with 12 bases remaining between them. CDR3 length: 11 amino acids.

V and J are TRBV20-1 and TRBJ2-7; D is uncertain. CDR3 length: 13 residues. Trimming cost V 5 bases and J 1 base, with 12 bases left between them. Germline V gives CDR1 DFQATT, CDR2 SNEGSKA (reference sequence). This CDR3 is CSAGMDGSYEQYV. Here the CDR3 DNA reads TGCAGTGCTGGGATGGACGGATCCTACGAGCAGTACGTC.

The chain joins TRBV20-1 to TRBJ1-1; D is perhaps TRBD1 (6 bases). Germline V gives CDR1 DFQATT, CDR2 SNEGSKA (reference sequence). The CDR3 is made up of 16 amino acids. Trimming cost V 1 base and J 10 bases, with 25 bases left between them. For the CDR3, the DNA is TGCAGTGCTAGAGTGGAGGACAGTCAAGCTTCCAAACTAGCTTTCTTT. As protein: CSARVEDSQASKLAFF.